Presented here are 27 T cell receptor beta chains from one specimen sequenced in a study of blood T cell repertoires in COVID-19. Sequenced by immunoSEQ multiplex PCR; TCRdb stores in-frame clones only, minus some. This table has nearly 25,000 clones, roughly 74% appearing once. The sample consisted of peripheral blood. These receptors all stem from a man aged 45 to 65 with COVID-19, enrolled during active disease.

This clone was seen more than once but under ten times. J is TRBJ2-7 and V is TRBV7-9, with a possible D match to TRBD1 (6 bases). Germline-derived CDR1 and CDR2 are SEHNR and FQNEAQ (reference sequence). Trimming pared 1 base from V and 3 bases from J, leaving 16 bases between. This CDR3 region has 16 residues. CDR3 loop: CASSLEIIGGYYEQYF. Written as DNA, the CDR3 is TGTGCCAGCAGCTTAGAGATTATAGGGGGATACTACGAGCAGTACTTC.

The chain recombines TRBV6-5 with TRBJ1-1, with 8 bases matching TRBD1. V lost 7 bases, J lost 3 bases, and 10 bases stayed unmatched. This CDR3 spans 15 amino acids. Germline assignment: CDR1 MNHEY and CDR2 SVGAGI. CDR3 amino acids: CASIPTGGRDTEAFF. The CDR3, as DNA: TGTGCCAGCATTCCTACAGGGGGAAGGGACACTGAAGCTTTCTTT.

V is TRBV4-1 and J is TRBJ1-2; D might be TRBD1 (6 bases). The germline V and J ends were trimmed by 5 bases and 3 bases, with 16 bases remaining between them. Germline loops: CDR1 MGHRA, CDR2 YSYEKL. The CDR3 is 15 residues long. CDR3 sequence (DNA): TGCGCCAGCAGCACTTCCTTGGGGACACACTATGGCTACACCTTC. It is translated as CASSTSLGTHYGYTF.

The chain has TRBV25-1 and TRBJ1-1; no firm D call. The CDR3 loop spans 13 amino acids. V was pared by 5 bases and J by 1 base, with 8 bases between. Germline V gene data show CDR1 as MGHDK and CDR2 as SYGVNS. CDR3 sequence (DNA): TGTGCCAGCAGTCAGACGGGGAACACTGAAGCTTTCTTT. Protein product: CASSQTGNTEAFF.

The rearrangement joins TRBV4-2 to TRBJ2-7; 14 bases are shared with TRBD2. V shed 2 bases, J shed 2 bases, and the junction held 8 bases outside the gene matches. The V gene's germline CDR1 is LGHNA and CDR2 YNFKEQ. The length of the CDR3 is 18 residues. This chain's CDR3 is CASSQRGLAGAEPYEQYF. The CDR3, as DNA: TGTGCCAGCAGCCAAAGGGGACTAGCGGGAGCAGAGCCCTACGAGCAGTACTTC.

The chain uses TRBV7-9 and TRBJ1-5; 7 bases agree with TRBD1. Trimming at V came to 2 bases and at J to 7 bases, leaving 8 bases not matched to a gene. CDR1 is SEHNR, CDR2 FQNEAQ, per germline (reference sequence). The CDR3 loop spans 15 amino acids. In DNA form, the CDR3 reads TGTGCCAGCAGCTTAACAGGGGAACCCCTCCAGCCCCAGCATTTT. Amino acids: CASSLTGEPLQPQHF. The full variable domain, its missing parts supplied by reference TRBV7-9 and TRBJ1-5, is DTGVSQNPRHKITKRGQNVTFRCDPISEHNRLYWYRQTLGQGPEFLTYFQNEAQLEKSRLLSDRFSAERPKGSFSTLEIQRTEQGDSAMYLCASSLTGEPLQPQHFGDGTRLSIL.

The V and J genes are TRBV5-6 and TRBJ1-2, with D maybe TRBD1 (5 bases). V was trimmed by 0 bases and J by 7 bases, leaving 10 bases between them. The CDR3 length is 13 residues. Germline CDR1 SGHDT, CDR2 YYEEEE. Here the CDR3 reads CASSLATGRGYTF. The CDR3 nucleotides read TGTGCCAGCAGCTTGGCCACAGGTCGTGGCTACACCTTC. Looking up the rest from reference TRBV5-6 and TRBJ1-2 gives the full variable domain: DAGVTQSPTHLIKTRGQQVTLRCSPKSGHDTVSWYQQALGQGPQFIFQYYEEEERQRGNFPDRFSGHQFPNYSSELNVNALLLGDSALYLCASSLATGRGYTFGSGTRLTVV.

This clone came up once. The V gene is TRBV9, the J gene TRBJ2-3; the match to TRBD1 covers 10 bases. Losses at the gene ends were 3 bases for V and 3 bases for J; bases not matched to a gene: 4. CDR1 and CDR2 (germline): SGDLS, YYNGEE. This CDR3 comprises 15 residues. The CDR3 region has the DNA TGTGCCAGCAGCGCCCGGGGACAGGGGACAGATACGCAGTATTTT. Protein product: CASSARGQGTDTQYF.

The chain links TRBV5-6 to TRBJ1-2; 10 positions agree with TRBD1. The J segment lost 8 bases and the V segment lost 4 bases, leaving 5 bases of the junction unmatched. This CDR3 has 13 residues. CDR1 and CDR2 (germline): SGHDT, YYEEEE. CDR3 amino acids: CASSRDRGYGYTF. As DNA, the CDR3 is TGTGCCAGCAGCCGGGACAGGGGATACGGCTACACCTTC.

The V and J genes are TRBV27 and TRBJ2-5; 7 nucleotides match TRBD1. The CDR3 covers 16 residues. The junction had 6 bases not matched to a gene; V was cut back by 0 bases and J by 2 bases. Germline CDR1 reads MNHEY; CDR2 reads SMNVEV (reference sequence). The CDR3 reads CASSLSFRGSQETQYF. In nucleotides, the CDR3 is TGTGCCAGCAGTTTATCGTTCAGGGGGTCTCAAGAGACCCAGTACTTC.

This chain connects TRBV11-2 to TRBJ1-1; the D gene is possibly TRBD1 (5 bases). The germline CDR1 and CDR2 sequences are SGHAT and FQNNGV. The CDR3 is 14 residues long. Trimming shortened V by 5 bases and J by 2 bases, and 12 bases separated the two germline ends. The CDR3 loop is CASSLTGHNTEAFF. The CDR3 DNA reads as TGTGCCAGCAGCCTAACAGGTCATAACACTGAAGCTTTCTTT.

This clone was picked up a small number of times. The CDR3 loop is CASSFISNEQFF. CDR3 bases: TGTGCCAGCAGCTTTATTTCCAATGAGCAGTTCTTC. J is TRBJ2-1 and V is TRBV7-9; no reliable D call. The length of the CDR3 is 12 residues. Trimming cost V 3 bases and J 6 bases, with 6 bases left between them. Germline-derived CDR1 and CDR2 are SEHNR and FQNEAQ (reference sequence).

By proportion, this clone is medium-sized. The rearrangement uses TRBV6-1 and TRBJ1-1; 9 nucleotides agree with TRBD1. Germline values: CDR1 MNHNS, CDR2 SASEGT. There are 16 residues in the CDR3. Unmatched junction bases numbered 6, after V lost 3 bases and J lost 1 base. CDR3 in DNA: TGTGCCAGCAGTGAGACTTGGACAGGGGCGAACACTGAAGCTTTCTTT. This encodes CASSETWTGANTEAFF.

V is TRBV4-2 and J is TRBJ1-1; D gene uncertain. The CDR3 has 15 amino acids. The V end lost 5 bases, the J end lost 0 bases, and 13 bases lay between the germline ends. Germline V gene lookup returns CDR1 LGHNA and CDR2 YNFKEQ. CDR3 loop: CASSRLASMNTEAFF. The CDR3 DNA sequence: TGTGCCAGCAGCAGACTCGCCAGTATGAACACTGAAGCTTTCTTT.

The gene calls are TRBV6-5 and TRBJ2-5; 8 positions agree with TRBD2. With V trimmed by 2 bases and J by 3 bases, 2 bases remained unmatched. The CDR3 has 14 amino acids. CDR1 MNHEY and CDR2 SVGAGI come from the germline V gene. In DNA, the CDR3 is TGTGCCAGCAGTTACGGAGCGGGGGAAGAGACCCAGTACTTC. Amino acids: CASSYGAGEETQYF.

The gene calls are TRBV3-1 (or the pseudogene TRBV3-2) and TRBJ1-6; D is unclear. V shed 0 bases and J shed 2 bases, with 5 bases lying between them. The germline V gene has CDR1 LGHDT and CDR2 YNNKEL (reference sequence). The CDR3 loop spans 15 amino acids. CDR3 DNA: TGTGCCAGCAGCCAAGATCCTCCCTATAATTCACCCCTCCACTTT. Translation: CASSQDPPYNSPLHF.

This clone has only a few counts. The V call is TRBV6-6, the J call TRBJ1-4, with D perhaps matching TRBD1 (6 bases). Trimming left V 7 bases short and J 0 bases short, with 12 bases between. This CDR3 region has 15 residues. Germline loops: CDR1 MNHNY, CDR2 SVGAGI (reference sequence). As DNA, the CDR3 is TGTGCCAGCAAGACAGGAGTTGCAACTAATGAAAAACTGTTTTTT. As protein: CASKTGVATNEKLFF.

This chain joins TRBV5-1 and TRBJ1-4; a weak D match, TRBD1 (5 bases). The CDR3 has 16 amino acids. The V and J ends lost 5 bases and 5 bases respectively, with 19 bases between them. CDR1 and CDR2 (germline): SGHRS, YFSETQ. Here the CDR3 reads CASSTGGSALNEKLFF. The CDR3 nucleotides read TGCGCCAGCAGTACTGGGGGGTCAGCTTTAAATGAAAAACTGTTTTTT.

The chain has TRBV10-3 and TRBJ2-7; D uncertain. The V gene lost 0 bases and the J gene lost 1 base, with 7 bases spanning the gap. The CDR3 consists of 14 residues. Germline lookup yields CDR1 ENHRY and CDR2 SYGVKD. CDR3 in amino acids: CAISESAVSYEQYF. The CDR3, as DNA: TGTGCCATCAGTGAGTCCGCAGTATCCTACGAGCAGTACTTC.

This chain uses TRBV14 with TRBJ2-5; 7 bases agree with TRBD2. CDR1 and CDR2 (germline): SGHDN, FVKESK. The V segment lost 0 bases and the J segment 1 base; nucleotides outside the gene matches: 5. CDR3 length: 16 amino acids. This CDR3 is CASSQDLSGIQETQYF. The CDR3 nucleotides are TGTGCCAGCAGCCAAGATCTAAGCGGGATCCAAGAGACCCAGTACTTC.

This clone is medium-sized by share. The V call is TRBV21-1, the J call TRBJ2-1; the D call in the table, TRBD1, was not verified against the DNA. TRBV21-1 is a recognized pseudogene. This CDR3 has 15 amino acids. This CDR3 reads CASSKAYDNYNEQFF. CDR3 sequence (DNA): TGTGCCAGCAGCAAAGCGTATGACAACTACAATGAGCAGTTCTTC.

The table lists this clone with a few counts. The chain combines TRBV7-3 with TRBJ1-1; no definite D call. The CDR3 has 15 residues. CDR1 is SGHTA and CDR2 is FQGTGA in the germline V gene. V was pared by 2 bases and J by 9 bases, with 19 bases between. CDR3 nucleotide sequence: TGTGCCAGCAGCTTAGGGCGTGCGGGAGTCATGCAAGCTTTCTTT. The encoded protein is CASSLGRAGVMQAFF.

The V call is TRBV18, the J call TRBJ1-3; possibly TRBD1 for D (6 bases). The V gene's germline CDR1 is KGHSH and CDR2 LQKENI. V lost 5 bases and J 2 bases, leaving 10 bases between the germline ends. The CDR3 sequence is 14 residues long. The chain's CDR3 is CASSSQGTGNTIYF. The CDR3 bases are TGTGCCAGCTCAAGCCAGGGGACTGGAAACACCATATATTTT. The complete variable domain, with remaining parts taken from reference TRBV18 and TRBJ1-3, reads NAGVMQNPRHLVRRRGQEARLRCSPMKGHSHVYWYRQLPEEGLKFMVYLQKENIIDESGMPKERFSAEFPKEGPSILRIQQVVRGDSAAYFCASSSQGTGNTIYFGEGSWLTVV.

V is TRBV5-4 and J is TRBJ2-5; 14 bases agree with TRBD2. CDR1 and CDR2 from the germline V gene are SGHNT and YYREEE (reference sequence). With 4 bases clipped from V and 3 bases from J, the junction kept 5 bases outside the gene matches. CDR3 length: 16 amino acids. The CDR3 DNA reads TGTGCCAGCAGCAGGTCGGGACTAGCGGGGGAAGAGACCCAGTACTTC. Residues: CASSRSGLAGEETQYF.

This chain uses TRBV5-5 with TRBJ2-2; the D gene is possibly TRBD1 (5 bases). Germline values: CDR1 SGHKS, CDR2 YYEKEE (reference sequence). The CDR3 is 16 amino acids. Deletions cut 2 bases from V and 1 base from J, with 12 bases between. CDR3 DNA sequence: TGTGCCAGCAGCTTCCGCAGGGTCCTGAACACCGGGGAGCTGTTTTTT. It encodes CASSFRRVLNTGELFF.

This clone is large (0.1 to 1%) within its sample. V is TRBV4-2 and J is TRBJ2-1; TRBD1 agrees at 8 bases. Germline CDR1 is LGHNA and CDR2 is YNFKEQ. The CDR3 length is 15 residues. Germline trimming cut 0 bases from V and 4 bases from J; bases unmatched to any gene: 2. CDR3 region: CASSQDRDRYNEQFF. The DNA of the CDR3 is TGTGCCAGCAGCCAAGATCGGGACAGGTACAATGAGCAGTTCTTC.

The chain employs TRBV19 and TRBJ1-5; tentatively, D is TRBD1 (6 bases). This CDR3 has 15 residues. Trimming pared 4 bases from V and 6 bases from J, leaving 16 bases between. Germline V gene data show CDR1 as LNHDA and CDR2 as SQIVND (reference sequence). As DNA, the CDR3 is TGTGCCAGTAGTAAACAGGGTTCTCTTGGTCAGCCCCAGCATTTT. Protein product: CASSKQGSLGQPQHF.